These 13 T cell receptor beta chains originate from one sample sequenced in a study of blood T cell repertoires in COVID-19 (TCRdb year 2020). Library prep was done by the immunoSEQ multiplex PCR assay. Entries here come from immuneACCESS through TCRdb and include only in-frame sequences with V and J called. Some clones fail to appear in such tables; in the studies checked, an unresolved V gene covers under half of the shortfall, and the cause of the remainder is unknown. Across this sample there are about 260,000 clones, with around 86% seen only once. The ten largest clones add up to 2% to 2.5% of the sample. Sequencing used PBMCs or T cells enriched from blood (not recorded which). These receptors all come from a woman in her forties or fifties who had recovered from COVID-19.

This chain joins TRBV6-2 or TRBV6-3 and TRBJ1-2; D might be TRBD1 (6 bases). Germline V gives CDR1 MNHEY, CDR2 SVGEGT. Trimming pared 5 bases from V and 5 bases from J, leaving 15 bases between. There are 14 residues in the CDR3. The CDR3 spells CASSPLGQIYGYTF. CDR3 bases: TGTGCCAGCAGTCCCCTTGGACAGATTTATGGCTACACCTTC.

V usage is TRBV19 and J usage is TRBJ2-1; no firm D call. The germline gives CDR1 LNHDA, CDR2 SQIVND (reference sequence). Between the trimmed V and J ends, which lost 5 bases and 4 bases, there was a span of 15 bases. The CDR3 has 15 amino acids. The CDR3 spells CASSLDSPGYNEQFF. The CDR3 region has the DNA TGTGCCAGTAGTCTTGACTCCCCGGGTTACAATGAGCAGTTCTTC.

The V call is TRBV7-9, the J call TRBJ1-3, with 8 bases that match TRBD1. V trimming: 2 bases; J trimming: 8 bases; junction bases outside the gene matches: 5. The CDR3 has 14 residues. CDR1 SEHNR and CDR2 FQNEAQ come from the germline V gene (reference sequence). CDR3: CASSLSGGTYTIYF. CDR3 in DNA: TGTGCCAGCAGCTTATCAGGGGGCACTTACACCATATATTTT.

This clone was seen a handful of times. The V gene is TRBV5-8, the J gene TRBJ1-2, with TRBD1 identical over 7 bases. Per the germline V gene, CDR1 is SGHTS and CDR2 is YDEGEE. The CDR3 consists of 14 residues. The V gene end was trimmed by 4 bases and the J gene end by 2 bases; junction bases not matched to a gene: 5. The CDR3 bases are TGTGCCAGCAGCCCCAGGGGACAGAACTATGGCTACACCTTC. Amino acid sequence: CASSPRGQNYGYTF.

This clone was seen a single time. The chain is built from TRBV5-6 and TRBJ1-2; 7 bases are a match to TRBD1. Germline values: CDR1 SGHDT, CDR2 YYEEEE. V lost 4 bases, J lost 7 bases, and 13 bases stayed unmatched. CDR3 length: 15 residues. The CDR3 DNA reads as TGTGCCAGCAGCACCCGGACAGGTTATATGGGTGGCTACACCTTC. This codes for CASSTRTGYMGGYTF.

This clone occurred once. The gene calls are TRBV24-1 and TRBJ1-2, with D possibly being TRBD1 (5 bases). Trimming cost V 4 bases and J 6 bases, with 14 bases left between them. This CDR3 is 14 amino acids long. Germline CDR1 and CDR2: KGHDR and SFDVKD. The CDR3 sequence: CATSDGQVSDGYTF. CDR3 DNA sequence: TGTGCCACCAGTGACGGACAAGTTTCGGATGGCTACACCTTC.

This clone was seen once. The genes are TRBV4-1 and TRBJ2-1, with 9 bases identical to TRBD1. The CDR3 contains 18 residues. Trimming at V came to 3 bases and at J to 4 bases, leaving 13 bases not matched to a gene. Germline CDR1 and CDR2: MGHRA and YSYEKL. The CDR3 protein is CASSQGQGGVPTYNEQFF. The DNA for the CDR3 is TGCGCCAGCAGCCAGGGACAGGGAGGGGTTCCTACTTACAATGAGCAGTTCTTC.

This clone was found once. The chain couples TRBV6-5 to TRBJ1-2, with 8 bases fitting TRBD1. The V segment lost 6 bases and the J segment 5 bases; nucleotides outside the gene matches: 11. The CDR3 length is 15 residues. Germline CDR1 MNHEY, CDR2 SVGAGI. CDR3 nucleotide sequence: TGTGCCAGCAGAACCGTCGGCAGGGGGCATTATGGCTACACCTTC. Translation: CASRTVGRGHYGYTF.

The CDR3 reads CATSDQSGTSGEADTQYF. CDR3 bases: TGTGCCACCAGTGACCAATCCGGGACTAGCGGGGAGGCGGATACGCAGTATTTT. The genes are TRBV24-1 and TRBJ2-3, with 13 bases lining up with TRBD2. V gave up 4 bases and J gave up 6 bases; unmatched junction bases: 12. Germline V gives CDR1 KGHDR, CDR2 SFDVKD. The CDR3 loop spans 18 amino acids.

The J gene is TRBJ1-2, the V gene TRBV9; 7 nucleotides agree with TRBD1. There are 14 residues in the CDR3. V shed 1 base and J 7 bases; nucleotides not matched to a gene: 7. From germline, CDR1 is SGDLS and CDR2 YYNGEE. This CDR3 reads CASSVNTGATGYTF. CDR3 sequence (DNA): TGTGCCAGCAGCGTAAATACAGGGGCGACTGGCTACACCTTC.

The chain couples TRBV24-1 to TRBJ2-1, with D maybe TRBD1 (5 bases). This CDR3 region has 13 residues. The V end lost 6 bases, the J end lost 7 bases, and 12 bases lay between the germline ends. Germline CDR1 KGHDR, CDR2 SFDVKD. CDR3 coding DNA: TGTGCCACCAGTCAGGGCAACGAGAATGAGCAGTTCTTC. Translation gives CATSQGNENEQFF.

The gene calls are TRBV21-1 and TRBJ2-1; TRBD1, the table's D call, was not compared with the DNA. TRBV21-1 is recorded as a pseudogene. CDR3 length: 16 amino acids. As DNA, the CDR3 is TGTGCCAGCAGCAAAGCGAGGTCGGACAGGAACAATGAGCAGTTCTTC. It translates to CASSKARSDRNNEQFF.

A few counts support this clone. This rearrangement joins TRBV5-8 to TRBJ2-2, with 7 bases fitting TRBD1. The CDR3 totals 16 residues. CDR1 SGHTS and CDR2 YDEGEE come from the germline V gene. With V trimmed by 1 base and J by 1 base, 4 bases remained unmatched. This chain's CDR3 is CASSLRTGLNTGELFF. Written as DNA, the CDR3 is TGTGCCAGCAGCTTGAGGACAGGACTGAACACCGGGGAGCTGTTTTTT.